This T cell receptor beta chain was identified in a study of blood T cell repertoires in COVID-19. The method was immunoSEQ multiplex PCR; TCRdb's version includes in-frame clones alone and lacks a portion of them. There are around 300,000 clones in the sample; around 90% occur only once, and about 2% lies in the top ten. The CDR3 contains 13 residues. CDR1 and CDR2 (germline): SGHNT, YENEEA. V gave up 5 bases and J gave up 1 base, with 9 bases separating them. This receptor was identified in a man aged 18-30 years with active or convalescent COVID-19. Sequenced material: peripheral blood. The V call is TRBV11-3, the J call TRBJ2-7; TRBD1 is a possible D gene (5 bases). Here the CDR3 reads CASSAGISYEQYF. The CDR3 nucleotides are TGTGCCAGCAGCGCAGGGATTTCCTACGAGCAGTACTTC.